These 27 T cell receptor beta chains originate from one sample sequenced in a study of CD8+CD57+ T cells in acquired aplastic anemia. Previously, flow cytometry had revealed CD8+CD57+ cell expansion in the patients chosen for sequencing. The study profiled TCR beta VDJ and CDR3 using genomic DNA as template. In TCRdb, the reads were re-called with MiXCR into one record per CDR3 protein. The sample shows about 180,000 distinct CDR3 sequences, roughly 65% of them seen only once. The sequencing sample was made of sorted CD4+, CD8+, or CD8+CD57+ T cells (not recorded which) from PBMCs. These receptor sequences come from a human donor with aplastic anemia.

The V and J genes are TRBV24-1 and TRBJ2-5, with D perhaps matching TRBD1 or TRBD2 (5 bases each). The ends were cut back, 9 bases at V and 5 bases at J, with 15 bases in the middle. Germline-derived CDR1 and CDR2 are KGHDR and SFDVKD. The CDR3 loop spans 13 amino acids. CDR3 nucleotides: TGTGCCACCGCTTTGGGGCGCGGGGAGACCCAGTACTTC. It encodes CATALGRGETQYF.

This clonotype turned up a few times. The genes are TRBV27 and TRBJ2-6; 8 bases fit TRBD1. CDR1 is MNHEY, CDR2 SMNVEV, per germline (reference sequence). The CDR3 spans 17 residues. The ends lost 0 bases at V and 4 bases at J; junction bases unmatched: 5. The CDR3 nucleotides are TGTGCCAGCAGTTTATCTGGACAGGGTGCCGGGGCCAACGTCCTGACTTTC. This codes for CASSLSGQGAGANVLTF.

Concerning this clonotype: The junction differs from germline at one of its ends, possibly a read error. The chain combines TRBV7-9 with TRBJ1-5; no clear D. CDR1 and CDR2 (germline): SEHNR, FQNEAQ (reference sequence). The CDR3 is 12 amino acids. The CDR3 protein is CASGLVYRKSHF. The CDR3 DNA sequence: TGTGCCAGCGGCTTAGTGTATAGGAAATCGCATTTT.

This clonotype was seen once. The chain carries TRBV25-1 and TRBJ2-3, with unresolved D. CDR3 size: 14 residues. Germline CDR1 and CDR2: MGHDK and SYGVNS. With 3 bases removed from V and 0 bases from J, the gap between germline ends came to 7 bases. The CDR3 region is CASSDTGSTDTQYF. Written as DNA, the CDR3 is TGTGCCAGCAGTGATACGGGTAGCACAGATACGCAGTATTTT.

This clonotype was detected many times. This chain connects TRBV5-6 to TRBJ2-3; D remains unclear. Germline V gene data show CDR1 as SGHDT and CDR2 as YYEEEE. The CDR3 sequence is 15 residues long. Trimming shortened V by 1 base and J by 0 bases, and 9 bases separated the two germline ends. CDR3 DNA sequence: TGTGCCAGCAGCTTGACGCGGTCTAGCACAGATACGCAGTATTTT. Amino acid sequence: CASSLTRSSTDTQYF. The full variable domain, rest sourced from reference TRBV5-6 and TRBJ2-3, is DAGVTQSPTHLIKTRGQQVTLRCSPKSGHDTVSWYQQALGQGPQFIFQYYEEEERQRGNFPDRFSGHQFPNYSSELNVNALLLGDSALYLCASSLTRSSTDTQYFGPGTRLTVL.

This chain links TRBV5-1 with TRBJ2-3; D is perhaps TRBD2 (5 bases). Trimming removed 0 bases from V and 4 bases from J, with 9 bases in between. The CDR3 extends over 14 amino acids. The V gene's germline CDR1 is SGHRS and CDR2 YFSETQ. The CDR3 loop is CASSLGLLADTQYF. The CDR3 DNA reads TGCGCCAGCAGCTTGGGGCTACTAGCAGATACGCAGTATTTT.

Of note for this clonotype: An end of the junction differs from the germline gene, which may be a read error. The chain carries TRBV2 and TRBJ1-5, with D possibly being TRBD1 (5 bases). The CDR3 length is 16 residues. Germline V gene lookup returns CDR1 SNHLY and CDR2 FYNNEI. CDR3 DNA: TGTGCCGGCAGTGGGGGACCAACCCTATTCAATCAGCCCCAGCATTTT. Translating gives CAGSGGPTLFNQPQHF.

In its sample, this clonotype was seen many times. V and J are TRBV5-4 and TRBJ2-3; D call uncertain. This CDR3 is built from 15 residues. Between the trimmed V and J ends, which lost 2 bases and 2 bases, there was a span of 12 bases. Germline CDR1 is SGHNT and CDR2 is YYREEE (reference sequence). CDR3 nucleotides: TGTGCCAGCAGCTTTTCCCCCGGTGTCACAGATACGCAGTATTTT. It encodes CASSFSPGVTDTQYF. The full variable domain, rest sourced from reference TRBV5-4 and TRBJ2-3, is ETGVTQSPTHLIKTRGQQVTLRCSSQSGHNTVSWYQQALGQGPQFIFQYYREEENGRGNFPPRFSGLQFPNYSSELNVNALELDDSALYLCASSFSPGVTDTQYFGPGTRLTVL.

The rearrangement uses TRBV2 and TRBJ1-1; D call uncertain. This CDR3 is built from 16 residues. V was trimmed by 5 bases and J by 10 bases, leaving 26 bases between them. Germline values: CDR1 SNHLY, CDR2 FYNNEI. This chain's CDR3 is CASSYYPRPREGRAFF. Here the CDR3 DNA reads TGTGCCAGCAGTTATTATCCGAGACCAAGAGAAGGACGAGCTTTCTTT. The full variable domain, rest sourced from reference TRBV2 and TRBJ1-1, is EPEVTQTPSHQVTQMGQEVILRCVPISNHLYFYWYRQILGQKVEFLVSFYNNEISEKSEIFDDQFSVERPDGSNFTLKIRSTKLEDSAMYFCASSYYPRPREGRAFFGQGTRLTVV.

The chain employs TRBV7-6 and TRBJ2-5; tentative D call: TRBD1 (6 bases). With 5 bases removed from V and 2 bases from J, the gap between germline ends came to 15 bases. The CDR3 has 15 amino acids. CDR1 is SGHVS, CDR2 FNYEAQ, per germline. The CDR3: CASSPTPDRQETQYF. The CDR3 DNA is TGTGCCAGCAGCCCGACCCCCGACAGGCAAGAGACCCAGTACTTC.

The chain joins TRBV19 to TRBJ1-3; D may be TRBD1 (6 bases). This CDR3 has 15 amino acids. The V end was cut by 4 bases, the J end by 0 bases, with 10 bases between. Germline V gives CDR1 LNHDA, CDR2 SQIVND (reference sequence). The CDR3 DNA sequence: TGTGCCAGTAGTAGCAGGGGATTCTCTGGAAACACCATATATTTT. Residues: CASSSRGFSGNTIYF.

This clonotype turned up a few times. CDR3 sequence reads: CASSVSLVEGGYTF. The CDR3 DNA is TGCGCCAGCAGTGTGTCCTTGGTCGAAGGCGGCTACACCTTC. V and J are TRBV10-2 and TRBJ1-2; D gene unclear. CDR1 is WSHSY and CDR2 is SAAADI in the germline V gene. V was cut by 4 bases and J by 8 bases, with 17 bases left in between. The CDR3 sequence is 14 residues long.

V usage is TRBV19 and J usage is TRBJ1-1; D ambiguous. Trimming removed 3 bases from V and 3 bases from J, with 5 bases in between. The CDR3 loop spans 12 amino acids. The germline gives CDR1 LNHDA, CDR2 SQIVND (reference sequence). The CDR3 loop reads CASSIRDTEAFF. CDR3 nucleotide sequence: TGTGCCAGTAGTATCCGGGACACTGAAGCTTTCTTT.

There are many counts of this clonotype. V gene TRBV7-9 combines with J gene TRBJ2-1; D is possibly TRBD1 (6 bases). CDR3 length equals 17 residues. Germline V gives CDR1 SEHNR, CDR2 FQNEAQ (reference sequence). With 5 bases removed from V and 5 bases from J, the gap between germline ends came to 22 bases. The CDR3 reads CASSDQTRDIRDNEQFF. CDR3 nucleotide sequence: TGTGCCAGCAGCGACCAAACCCGGGACATAAGAGACAATGAGCAGTTCTTC.

The V and J genes are TRBV7-9 and TRBJ1-4; 7 positions match TRBD1. The germline gives CDR1 SEHNR, CDR2 FQNEAQ (reference sequence). After removal of 4 bases from V and 1 base from J, the junction contained 6 bases not matched to a gene. The CDR3 is 16 residues long. CDR3 amino acids: CASSSQGGGTNEKLFF. CDR3 in DNA: TGTGCCAGCAGCTCCCAGGGGGGGGGAACTAATGAAAAACTGTTTTTT.

V and J are TRBV7-2 and TRBJ2-7, with D possibly being TRBD2 (6 bases). The CDR3 is 13 residues long. Trimming cost V 7 bases and J 0 bases, with 10 bases left between them. In germline, CDR1 is SGHTA, CDR2 FQGNSA. The CDR3: CASTRGDSYEQYF. CDR3 DNA: TGTGCCAGCACGCGCGGGGACTCCTACGAGCAGTACTTC.

The V gene is TRBV7-8, the J gene TRBJ1-1; D is unclear. CDR1 and CDR2 (germline): SGHVS, FQNEAQ. The CDR3 is 15 residues long. V was pared by 5 bases and J by 4 bases, with 17 bases between. The CDR3: CASSTRVVSGTEAFF. The DNA of the CDR3 is TGTGCCAGCAGCACACGCGTGGTTTCCGGCACTGAAGCTTTCTTT.

This clonotype was seen a single time. The gene calls are TRBV25-1 and TRBJ2-7, with TRBD1 matching over 9 bases. V trimming: 3 bases; J trimming: 9 bases; junction bases outside the gene matches: 12. This CDR3 has 15 amino acids. Germline assignment: CDR1 MGHDK and CDR2 SYGVNS. The DNA of the CDR3 is TGTGCCAGCAGTGACGCCGGGACAGGGAACTCGGTGCAGTACTTC. Protein sequence: CASSDAGTGNSVQYF.

For the CDR3, the DNA is TGTGCCAGACAGGGAAGGACCGGGGAGCTGTTTTTT. Amino acids: CARQGRTGELFF. This chain connects TRBV2 to TRBJ2-2, with D possibly matching TRBD1 (6 bases). The CDR3 has 12 amino acids. CDR1 SNHLY and CDR2 FYNNEI come from the germline V gene. V was shortened by 9 bases and J by 5 bases, with 10 bases between the two germline ends.

The rearrangement links TRBV15 to TRBJ2-1; D assignment may be TRBD1 or TRBD2 (5 bases each). Trimming took off 5 bases at V and 5 bases at J, with 16 bases between the two ends. CDR1 is LNHNV, CDR2 YYDKDF, per germline (reference sequence). The CDR3 consists of 15 residues. CDR3 sequence (DNA): TGTGCCACCAGCCTAGGCCGGGACGGAAACAATGAGCAGTTCTTC. Its protein product is CATSLGRDGNNEQFF. Supplemented by reference TRBV15 and TRBJ2-1, the full variable domain reads DAMVIQNPRYQVTQFGKPVTLSCSQTLNHNVMYWYQQKSSQAPKLLFHYYDKDFNNEADTPDNFQSRRPNTSFCFLDIRSPGLGDTAMYLCATSLGRDGNNEQFFGPGTRLTVL.

V and J are TRBV9 and TRBJ1-1; D possibly corresponds to TRBD1 (5 bases). The CDR3 is 13 amino acids. The V gene lost 4 bases and the J gene lost 4 bases, with 11 bases spanning the gap. Germline assignment: CDR1 SGDLS and CDR2 YYNGEE. CDR3 amino acids: CASSRGQGTEAFF. In DNA form, the CDR3 reads TGTGCCAGCAGCCGGGGTCAGGGCACTGAAGCTTTCTTT.

This clonotype was observed once. A much larger clone is a single base away; this may be a read error. V and J are TRBV27 and TRBJ2-7; no firm D call. Germline V lookup: CDR1 MNHEY, CDR2 SMNVEV (reference sequence). The CDR3 contains 13 residues. The CDR3 DNA is TGTGCCAGCAGTCTTACGGATGCCTACGGGCAGTACTTC. Translating it yields CASSLTDAYGQYF.

The gene calls are TRBV7-2 and TRBJ1-3; D perhaps matches TRBD1 (5 bases). Trimming took off 4 bases at V and 4 bases at J, with 14 bases between the two ends. The CDR3 extends over 15 amino acids. Germline CDR1 reads SGHTA; CDR2 reads FQGNSA. CDR3 nucleotides: TGTGCCAGCAGCTCGGACGGACAATTCGGAAACACCATATATTTT. Translating it yields CASSSDGQFGNTIYF.

The rearrangement links TRBV29-1 to TRBJ2-7; TRBD1 agrees at 9 bases. The length of the CDR3 is 14 residues. J gave up 4 bases and V 3 bases, and 7 bases lay outside the gene matches. In germline, CDR1 is SQVTM, CDR2 ANQGSEA. The CDR3 sequence: CSVDSKDRGYEQYF. As DNA, the CDR3 is TGCAGCGTTGATAGTAAGGACAGGGGATACGAGCAGTACTTC.

The chain carries TRBV7-2 and TRBJ2-5; 8 nucleotides align to TRBD1. There are 14 residues in the CDR3. CDR1 and CDR2 (germline): SGHTA, FQGNSA. Germline trimming cut 4 bases from V and 5 bases from J; bases unmatched to any gene: 6. DNA for the CDR3: TGTGCCAGCAGCTACCAGGGGGCAGGGGAGACCCAGTACTTC. Its protein is CASSYQGAGETQYF.

The rearrangement uses TRBV12-3 or TRBV12-4 and TRBJ1-5; possibly TRBD1 for D (5 bases). Trimming took off 6 bases at V and 5 bases at J, with 14 bases between the two ends. This CDR3 comprises 14 residues. CDR3 DNA: TGTGCCAGCAGCCTCAGGGTTGCAGATCAGCCCCAGCATTTT. Its protein is CASSLRVADQPQHF.

The chain carries TRBV29-1 and TRBJ1-1; TRBD1 matches 7 bases. This CDR3 is built from 12 residues. J was trimmed by 4 bases and V by 7 bases; bases with no gene match: 6. Germline CDR1 reads SQVTM; CDR2 reads ANQGSEA. DNA of the CDR3: TGCAGCGGGAATGACAGGGTCACTGAAGCTTTCTTT. It is translated as CSGNDRVTEAFF.